This T cell receptor beta chain was recovered during a study of CD8 T cells in ankylosing spondylitis. General study findings and limits: Earlier studies detected some motif variants in reactive arthritis synovial fluid and blood. Several highly homologous variants made up a TCR beta motif that seemed to typify ankylosing spondylitis blood.

This clonotype was detected many times. Its antigen remains unidentified. Germline CDR1 and CDR2: SGHRS and YFSETQ. The CDR3 is 15 residues long. V was pared by 4 bases and J by 0 bases, with 13 bases between. Using quantitative 5'-RACE with molecular barcodes, the authors made TCR beta libraries. MiXCR, applied by TCRdb to the 5' RACE reads, yields one record per CDR3 protein. This sample has 150,000 or so distinct CDR3 sequences, with 15% to 20% found just once. J is TRBJ1-1 and V is TRBV5-1, with D possibly being TRBD1 (6 bases). The source is a male donor with ankylosing spondylitis or in good health (not recorded which). The source material was blood, either unsorted or a sorted T cell fraction (not recorded which). The CDR3 DNA sequence: TGCGCCAGCAGCCACGGGGGCGTCATGAACACTGAAGCTTTCTTT. Translated: CASSHGGVMNTEAFF.